This T cell receptor (beta chain) was recovered during a study of control samples from healthy donors and cancer patients. With 1 base removed from V and 7 bases from J, the gap between germline ends came to 12 bases. Germline V gene sequence: CDR1 SGHRS, CDR2 YFSETQ. The CDR3 is 14 amino acids. The table came from immunoSEQ multiplex PCR; TCRdb's copy has only in-frame clones and leaves some out. The data hold 15,000 to 17,000 clones, with about 90% observed a single time. The V gene is TRBV5-1, the J gene TRBJ2-1; maybe TRBD1 (5 bases). The sample comprised PBMCs. The TCR originated in a woman in her seventies with colorectal cancer. The CDR3 loop reads CASSLNQGWNEQFF. For the CDR3, the DNA is TGCGCCAGCAGCTTGAACCAGGGCTGGAATGAGCAGTTCTTC.